This T cell receptor (beta chain) emerged from a study of regulatory T cells in long-lasting Graves disease (dated by TCRdb to the early 2020s). As for the study more broadly: Persistent Graves' disease was defined as antithyroid drug treatment for over 5 years with persistently positive TSH receptor autoantibodies. Persistent Graves' disease patients were compared with newly diagnosed Graves' disease patients by peripheral blood TCR sequencing and RNA sequencing. A total of about 33 samples underwent TCR sequencing, from about 13 patients with persistent Graves' disease and approximately 20 patients with newly diagnosed Graves' disease. The study was conducted in China and was registered as a clinical trial. Persistent Graves' disease patients in the clinical cohort had taken antithyroid drugs for about 10.3 years on average. The paper's findings and limits, for the study overall: Sequencing and analysis were limited to the TCR beta chain. Peripheral blood alone was examined, since thyroid tissue, which constituted the primary lesion, could not be accessed. More public clonotypes were shared among persistent patients (2,741) than among newly diagnosed patients (966). Compared with newly diagnosed patients, persistent Graves' disease patients had lower TCR Shannon entropy and fewer highly expanded clones, which suggests clonal expansion. As a limitation, the authors acknowledged that the small sample size may reduce accuracy. TRBV28, TRBJ1-2 and TRBJ2-5 were preferentially used in persistent disease, while TRBV20-1 and TRBJ2-1 were favored in newly diagnosed disease.

The library was prepared using multiplex PCR. The sample was run on an Illumina HiSeq 4000. TCR beta libraries were built with iRepertoire HTBI primers and Arm-PCR amplification of CDR3 regions. PCR products were gel purified before sequencing. The published analysis was carried out like this. Gene usage analysis of CDR3 amino acid clonotypes used the 55 to 65 TRBV and 14 to 15 TRBJ segments found across samples. Filtered high-quality paired reads were merged into contigs using COPE and FqMerger. Contigs were aligned with BLAST to IMGT TRBV, TRBD and TRBJ reference genes, and CDR3 was defined per IMGT. Any clonotype with a frequency above 0.1% was counted as a highly expanded clone. Shannon entropy served as the measure of repertoire diversity, while the Gini coefficient captured V-J evenness. Clonotypes shared by more than one individual were considered public. The public reads were quality trimmed at Q25 with fastp and then assembled into clones with MiXCR by TCRdb, keeping productive beta chains. All rows with the same CDR3 protein become a single entry with the most common DNA and genes. In this record, the V and J calls reflect TCRdb's handling and not the investigators' own analysis. In all, the sample holds about 400,000 distinct CDR3 sequences, and roughly 20% of those were seen once. Jointly, the top ten make up less than 25% of the sample.

Taken from cysteine to phenylalanine, the CDR3 has 15 residues. Only the CDR3 DNA is retained, 45 bases long and in frame from the first base. CDR1 and CDR2, looked up from the germline V gene, are MDHEN and SYDVKM. The time point label corresponds to: persistent/refractory GD, antithyroid drugs over 5 years with positive TRAb. For both TCR sequencing and RNA sequencing, RNA was extracted from PBMCs in TRIzol. The diagnosis of Graves' disease was made according to American Thyroid Association guidelines. The patients came from an endocrinology department in Xi'an, China. Each patient gave about 9.1 milliliters of peripheral blood, collected in an EDTA anticoagulant tube. Ficoll Paque Plus density gradient separation was used to isolate PBMCs, and no further T cell sorting was done. An Agilent 2100 Bioanalyzer and agarose gel were used to assess RNA quality, and a NanoDrop 2000 was used to measure RNA concentration.

This clonotype was seen at least ten times. Its antigen remains unidentified. One junction end does not reproduce the germline sequence, and a read error may be involved. The receptor was isolated from a female donor with Graves disease. The V and J genes are TRBV28 and TRBJ2-5; the D call is tentative, TRBD1 or TRBD2, as each matches 5 bases. Sequenced material: peripheral blood mononuclear cells (PBMCs), taken when the disease was refractory, from a patient treated with antithyroid drugs. The CDR3 protein is CASSLFQGPSGTQSF. The DNA sequence is given as TGTGCCAGCAGTTTATTCCAAGGTCCCTCGGGGACCCAGTCCTTC.